This TCR beta chain was identified during a study of blood T cell repertoires in COVID-19. On the study more broadly: Whether acute or convalescent, the COVID-19 samples came from the United States, Italy and Spain. In each case, the material was cDNA or gDNA derived from T cells, B-cell-depleted T cells, or PBMCs.

This clone occurred a few times. Generated by immunoSEQ multiplex PCR, the TCRdb table keeps only in-frame clones and is missing some. The data contain about 230,000 clones, roughly 85% of them seen just once; the ten biggest clones take up about 2.5%. Losses at the gene ends were 5 bases for V and 9 bases for J; bases not matched to a gene: 10. Germline lookup yields CDR1 GTSNPN and CDR2 SVGIG (reference sequence). This CDR3 is built from 13 residues. The sample consisted of peripheral blood. V is TRBV30 and J is TRBJ2-1; 7 bases fit TRBD2. This TCR came from a woman between 65 and 79 years old with active or convalescent COVID-19. CDR3 nucleotide sequence: TGTGCCTGGGTAGGCGGGGACTATCGTGAGCAGTTCTTC. As protein: CAWVGGDYREQFF.